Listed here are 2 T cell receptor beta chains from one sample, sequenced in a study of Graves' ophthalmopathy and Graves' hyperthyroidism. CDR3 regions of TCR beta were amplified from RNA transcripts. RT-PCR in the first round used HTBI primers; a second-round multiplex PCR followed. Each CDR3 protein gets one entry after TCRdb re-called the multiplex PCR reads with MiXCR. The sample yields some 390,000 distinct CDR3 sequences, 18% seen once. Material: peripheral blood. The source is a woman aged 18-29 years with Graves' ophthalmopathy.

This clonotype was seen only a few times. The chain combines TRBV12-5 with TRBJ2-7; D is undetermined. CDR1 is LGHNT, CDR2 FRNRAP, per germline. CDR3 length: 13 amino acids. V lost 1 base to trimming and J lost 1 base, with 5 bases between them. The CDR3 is CASGLGVSYEQYF. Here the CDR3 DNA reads TGTGCTAGTGGTTTGGGGGTGTCCTACGAGCAGTACTTC.

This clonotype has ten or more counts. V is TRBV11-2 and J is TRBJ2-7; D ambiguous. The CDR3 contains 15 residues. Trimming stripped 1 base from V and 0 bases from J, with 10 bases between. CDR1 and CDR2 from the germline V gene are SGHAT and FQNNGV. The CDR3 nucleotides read TGTGCCAGCAGCTTAGGCCCTGAGAGCTCCTACGAGCAGTACTTC. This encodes CASSLGPESSYEQYF.